Below are 14 T cell receptor beta chains sequenced from a single sample in a study of blood T cell repertoires in COVID-19. The method was immunoSEQ multiplex PCR; TCRdb's version includes in-frame clones alone and lacks a portion of them. The sample includes fewer than 250,000 clones, roughly 84% of them seen just once. The sample comprised PBMCs or T cells enriched from blood (not recorded which). The receptors here all came from a young man in a cohort exposed to, infected with or recovered from COVID-19 (not recorded which).

The chain joins TRBV15 to TRBJ2-1; 16 bases fit TRBD2. V lost 3 bases and J lost 4; bases outside the gene matches: 12. Germline loops: CDR1 LNHNV, CDR2 YYDKDF (reference sequence). The length of the CDR3 is 20 residues. In nucleotides, the CDR3 is TGTGCCACCAGCAGGGACTTTGGGACTAGCGGGAGGGCCGTGTACAATGAGCAGTTCTTC. Protein product: CATSRDFGTSGRAVYNEQFF.

This clone was counted a few times. Additional DNA sequences in this sample encode the identical CDR3. The chain joins TRBV7-6 to TRBJ1-1; no definite D call. Germline CDR1 and CDR2: SGHVS and FNYEAQ. The CDR3 covers 13 residues. Between the trimmed V and J ends, which lost 1 base and 11 bases, there was a span of 14 bases. The CDR3 region has the DNA TGTGCCAGCAGCTTAGTTGTCGAGGGCGAGGCTTTCTTT. Translating it yields CASSLVVEGEAFF.

The CDR3 nucleotides are TGTGCCAGCAGGAACGGACAGATGTCTGAAGCTTTCTTT. Protein sequence: CASRNGQMSEAFF. The chain uses TRBV12-3 or TRBV12-4 and TRBJ1-1; D may be TRBD1 (6 bases). V was cut by 6 bases and J by 6 bases, with 14 bases left in between. CDR3 size: 13 residues.

The chain employs TRBV27 and TRBJ2-7; 8 bases map to TRBD1. V gave up 4 bases and J gave up 4 bases; unmatched junction bases: 12. Germline-derived CDR1 and CDR2 are MNHEY and SMNVEV (reference sequence). CDR3 length equals 16 residues. The CDR3 loop is CASSSKHRTGSYEQYF. In nucleotides, the CDR3 is TGTGCCAGCAGTTCCAAACACCGGACAGGGTCGTACGAGCAGTACTTC.

This chain uses TRBV5-1 with TRBJ2-2, with 11 bases fitting TRBD1. The trim removed 1 base at V and 6 bases at J, leaving 14 bases unmatched. The CDR3 has 19 residues. From germline, CDR1 is SGHRS and CDR2 YFSETQ. For the CDR3, the DNA is TGCGCCAGCAGCTTGTCGCGGGCCGGACAGGGGGCGCTTGCCGGGGAGCTGTTTTTT. It translates to CASSLSRAGQGALAGELFF.

To note about this clone: Compared with germline, one end of the junction differs, possibly owing to a read error. In the same sample, other DNA sequences code for this CDR3. This rearrangement joins TRBV6-5 to TRBJ1-1, with 7 bases identical to TRBD1. Germline V gene data show CDR1 as MNHEY and CDR2 as SVGAGI. This CDR3 has 14 residues. The DNA for the CDR3 is TGTGCCAGCAGTTACGGGACAGTGAATACTGAAGCTTTCTTT. Translation: CASSYGTVNTEAFF.

This chain connects TRBV28 to TRBJ2-1, with 11 bases that match TRBD2. The CDR3 extends over 15 amino acids. J was trimmed by 7 bases and V by 3 bases; bases with no gene match: 5. CDR1 is MDHEN, CDR2 SYDVKM, per germline. The CDR3 DNA reads TGTGCCAGCAGTTTCCCTAGCGGGAGGAGGAATGAGCAGTTCTTC. This encodes CASSFPSGRRNEQFF.

The chain recombines TRBV6-5 with TRBJ2-2, with D uncertain. Trimming took off 8 bases at V and 0 bases at J, with 13 bases between the two ends. Per the germline V gene, CDR1 is MNHEY and CDR2 is SVGAGI. This CDR3 is 15 amino acids long. The DNA for the CDR3 is TGTGCCAGCCTCCGGTTCGGAGCGAACACCGGGGAGCTGTTTTTT. Translation gives CASLRFGANTGELFF.

The chain links TRBV5-1 to TRBJ2-3; 11 bases line up with TRBD2. There are 16 residues in the CDR3. Germline lookup yields CDR1 SGHRS and CDR2 YFSETQ. V shed 1 base and J 5 bases; nucleotides not matched to a gene: 6. Here the CDR3 DNA reads TGCGCCAGCAGCTTGATACTAGCGGGAGCAGGAGATACGCAGTATTTT. Its translation: CASSLILAGAGDTQYF.

The chain has TRBV14 and TRBJ1-2; TRBD1 aligns across 8 bases. This CDR3 spans 16 amino acids. Trimming cost V 0 bases and J 9 bases; bases outside gene matches: 12. From germline, CDR1 is SGHDN and CDR2 FVKESK. CDR3 nucleotides: TGTGCCAGCAGCCAAGATGGCTCTGGGCAGGGGGCAAGCTACACCTTC. Residues: CASSQDGSGQGASYTF.

The CDR3 DNA is TGTGCCAGCTCACCTCCCATACGAAGCGGGAGATCCGTCTACGAGCAGTACTTC. Translated, it gives CASSPPIRSGRSVYEQYF. This chain links TRBV18 with TRBJ2-7; 8 bases match TRBD2. CDR3 length: 18 residues. V was clipped by 3 bases and J by 3 bases; unmatched bases: 16. Germline values: CDR1 KGHSH, CDR2 LQKENI.

The chain employs TRBV2 and TRBJ1-2; D not resolved. Per the germline V gene, CDR1 is SNHLY and CDR2 is FYNNEI. Trimming took off 7 bases at V and 8 bases at J, with 5 bases between the two ends. The CDR3 has 9 residues. The CDR3 DNA is TGTGCCAGCACTAAAGGCTACACCTTC. Translating gives CASTKGYTF. The variable domain in full, with the rest retrieved from reference TRBV2 and TRBJ1-2, is EPEVTQTPSHQVTQMGQEVILRCVPISNHLYFYWYRQILGQKVEFLVSFYNNEISEKSEIFDDQFSVERPDGSNFTLKIRSTKLEDSAMYFCASTKGYTFGSGTRLTVV.

The chain is built from TRBV7-8 and TRBJ2-1; 7 nucleotides agree with TRBD2. The CDR3 sequence is 17 residues long. Germline trimming cut 0 bases from V and 0 bases from J; bases unmatched to any gene: 5. The germline gives CDR1 SGHVS, CDR2 FQNEAQ. The CDR3 sequence: CASSLAAGGSSYNEQFF. For the CDR3, the DNA is TGTGCCAGCAGCTTAGCGGCCGGCGGGAGCTCCTACAATGAGCAGTTCTTC. The full variable domain, with the rest looked up from reference TRBV7-8 and TRBJ2-1, is GAGVSQSPRYKVAKRGQDVALRCDPISGHVSLFWYQQALGQGPEFLTYFQNEAQLDKSGLPSDRFFAERPEGSVSTLKIQRTQQEDSAVYLCASSLAAGGSSYNEQFFGPGTRLTVL.

The chain combines TRBV7-9 with TRBJ2-3; 8 bases line up with TRBD2. Germline V lookup: CDR1 SEHNR, CDR2 FQNEAQ (reference sequence). Trimming removed 5 bases from V and 4 bases from J; junction bases left unmatched: 2. The CDR3 is 13 amino acids. The CDR3 is CASSLTSADTQYF. The CDR3 DNA reads TGTGCCAGCAGCCTGACTAGCGCAGATACGCAGTATTTT.